This T cell receptor (beta chain) was sequenced for a study of tumor-infiltrating lymphocytes in primary liver carcinoma. At the level of the study: Patients underwent resection of primary liver carcinoma. Tumors were stage T1-T3 N0M0, roughly 4 to 11 cm across. Points from the study as a whole: Tumor-adjacent and tumor-blood pairs showed less overlap than tumor region pairs.

They got blood RNA out of unsorted whole blood and also pulled out germline DNA. With 500 to 650 ng total RNA as template and a constant-region primer, TCR beta cDNA was made. Slightly modified ARM-PCR, run as three nested multiplex PCR rounds, produced the TCR beta libraries. With TRBV1-TRBV30 forward primers and a C-beta reverse primer, the first two PCR rounds were run for nine to eleven cycles each. MiXCR, applied by TCRdb to the multiplex PCR reads, yields one record per CDR3 protein. The data show fewer than 350,000 distinct CDR3 sequences, 60% to 80% seen once. Trimming took 7 bases from V and 6 from J, leaving 16 bases between them. In germline, CDR1 is SGHNT, CDR2 YENEEA. CDR3 length: 14 residues. This clonotype came up many times. Its matching antigen is unknown.

The rearrangement links TRBV11-3 to TRBJ2-1, with a weak D call TRBD2 (5 bases). Sequencing input: peripheral blood. The TCR was taken from a man in his forties with primary liver carcinoma and hepatitis B virus infection. The CDR3 nucleotides read TGTGCCAGCAACCCTGGGTTTGAGGGCAATGAGCAGTTCTTC. Its translation: CASNPGFEGNEQFF.